The 20 T cell receptor beta chains presented below share a single source sample, sequenced in a study of blood T cell repertoires in COVID-19. Some clones are missing from TCRdb's copy, which holds only in-frame ones; the method was immunoSEQ multiplex PCR. The sample has 470,000 or so clones; 70% to 90% are singletons. Sequenced: peripheral blood. These receptors originate from a human donor in a cohort sampled during active COVID-19.

The chain has TRBV19 and TRBJ2-1; 9 bases agree with TRBD2. V lost 6 bases to trimming and J lost 4 bases; unmatched junction nucleotides: 7. The CDR3 sequence is 15 residues long. Germline CDR1 reads LNHDA; CDR2 reads SQIVND (reference sequence). The CDR3 protein is CASSLSGRGYNEQFF. CDR3 DNA sequence: TGTGCCAGTAGCCTTAGCGGGAGAGGTTACAATGAGCAGTTCTTC.

The genes are TRBV19 and TRBJ1-1; weak D call: TRBD1 (5 bases). V was pared by 4 bases and J by 7 bases, with 7 bases between. Per germline, CDR1 LNHDA and CDR2 SQIVND (reference sequence). The CDR3 contains 11 residues. The CDR3 spells CASSNRIEAFF. CDR3 nucleotide sequence: TGTGCCAGTAGTAACAGGATTGAAGCTTTCTTT.

This chain uses TRBV5-5 with TRBJ2-2; 9 bases line up with TRBD2. In germline, CDR1 is SGHKS, CDR2 YYEKEE (reference sequence). With 1 base clipped from V and 2 bases from J, the junction kept 6 bases outside the gene matches. CDR3 size: 17 residues. Here the CDR3 reads CASSLRSSGINTGELFF. CDR3 DNA: TGTGCCAGCAGCTTGAGGTCTAGCGGGATTAACACCGGGGAGCTGTTTTTT. Using reference TRBV5-5 and TRBJ2-2 for the parts outside the CDR3, the full variable domain is DAGVTQSPTHLIKTRGQQVTLRCSPISGHKSVSWYQQVLGQGPQFIFQYYEKEERGRGNFPDRFSARQFPNYSSELNVNALLLGDSALYLCASSLRSSGINTGELFFGEGSRLTVL.

This clone came up many times. V usage is TRBV19 and J usage is TRBJ1-1; 7 positions match TRBD1. The CDR3 totals 15 residues. The ends lost 3 bases at V and 5 bases at J; junction bases unmatched: 9. From germline, CDR1 is LNHDA and CDR2 SQIVND (reference sequence). For the CDR3, the DNA is TGTGCCAGTAGTATTTGGTCAGGGGGAGTGACTGAAGCTTTCTTT. This translates into CASSIWSGGVTEAFF.

The V call is TRBV25-1, the J call TRBJ1-6, with TRBD1 matching 8 bases. This CDR3 comprises 14 residues. Germline assignment: CDR1 MGHDK and CDR2 SYGVNS. The V segment lost 8 bases and the J segment 8 bases; nucleotides outside the gene matches: 8. CDR3 sequence reads: CASGIGQGYSPLHF. The CDR3 DNA follows: TGTGCCAGCGGGATAGGACAGGGTTATTCACCCCTCCACTTT.

In this sample, this clone turned up a few times. This CDR3 is also generated by other DNA sequences in the sample. The chain couples TRBV27 to TRBJ1-6, with 7 nucleotides matching TRBD1. The J segment lost 8 bases and the V segment lost 6 bases, leaving 7 bases of the junction unmatched. This CDR3 is built from 14 residues. Per germline, CDR1 MNHEY and CDR2 SMNVEV (reference sequence). CDR3 amino acids: CASSFRDRDSPLHF. Written as DNA, the CDR3 is TGTGCCAGCAGCTTCCGGGACAGAGATTCACCCCTCCACTTT.

The genes are TRBV19 and TRBJ1-2; D might be TRBD1 (6 bases). This CDR3 contains 15 residues. Germline lookup yields CDR1 LNHDA and CDR2 SQIVND (reference sequence). V was shortened by 2 bases and J by 2 bases, with 12 bases between the two germline ends. The CDR3 DNA is TGTGCCAGTAGTATATCTGCAGGGGCAAACTATGGCTACACCTTC. Amino acids: CASSISAGANYGYTF. The variable domain in full, with the rest retrieved from reference TRBV19 and TRBJ1-2, is DGGITQSPKYLFRKEGQNVTLSCEQNLNHDAMYWYRQDPGQGLRLIYYSQIVNDFQKGDIAEGYSVSREKKESFPLTVTSAQKNPTAFYLCASSISAGANYGYTFGSGTRLTVV.

On this clone: The identical CDR3 is also encoded by other nucleotide sequences in the sample. The chain is built from TRBV28 and TRBJ2-7; possible D gene TRBD1, 6 bases. The CDR3 loop spans 13 amino acids. Trimming took 6 bases from V and 2 from J, leaving 11 bases between them. The germline CDR1 and CDR2 sequences are MDHEN and SYDVKM. CDR3 DNA: TGTGCCAGCAGGGACAGAGCCACCTACGAGCAGTACTTC. Encoded protein: CASRDRATYEQYF. The variable domain in full, with the rest retrieved from reference TRBV28 and TRBJ2-7, is DVKVTQSSRYLVKRTGEKVFLECVQDMDHENMFWYRQDPGLGLRLIYFSYDVKMKEKGDIPEGYSVSREKKERFSLILESASTNQTSMYLCASRDRATYEQYFGPGTRLTVT.

The rearrangement links TRBV3-1 (or the pseudogene TRBV3-2) to TRBJ1-5; TRBD1 is a possible D gene (6 bases). The CDR3 sequence is 13 residues long. The V gene lost 4 bases and the J gene lost 6 bases, with 10 bases spanning the gap. Germline CDR1 is LGHDT and CDR2 is YNNKEL (reference sequence). CDR3 nucleotide sequence: TGTGCCAGCAGCCGAGGGACAAGTCAGCCCCAGCATTTT. Its protein product is CASSRGTSQPQHF.

This sequence joins TRBV19 and TRBJ1-5; possibly TRBD1 for D (6 bases). Trimming took 4 bases from V and 5 from J, leaving 12 bases between them. This CDR3 spans 14 amino acids. The germline gives CDR1 LNHDA, CDR2 SQIVND (reference sequence). CDR3 in amino acids: CASSTLQGYQPQHF. CDR3 bases: TGTGCCAGTAGTACCCTACAGGGATATCAGCCCCAGCATTTT.

The V call is TRBV15, the J call TRBJ2-7, with 8 bases aligning to TRBD1. Germline V gives CDR1 LNHNV, CDR2 YYDKDF (reference sequence). Trimming cost V 2 bases and J 3 bases; bases outside gene matches: 6. CDR3 length: 15 amino acids. Here the CDR3 reads CATSRSRTGLYEQYF. The CDR3 DNA reads TGTGCCACCAGCAGATCCAGGACAGGGCTCTACGAGCAGTACTTC. Together with reference TRBV15 and TRBJ2-7, the CDR3 gives the full variable domain: DAMVIQNPRYQVTQFGKPVTLSCSQTLNHNVMYWYQQKSSQAPKLLFHYYDKDFNNEADTPDNFQSRRPNTSFCFLDIRSPGLGDTAMYLCATSRSRTGLYEQYFGPGTRLTVT.

Here the CDR3 DNA reads TGTGCCACCTGGGACAGGGTCAACGAGCAGTACTTC. The encoded protein is CATWDRVNEQYF. V and J are TRBV28 and TRBJ2-7; 9 nucleotides align to TRBD1. Germline-derived CDR1 and CDR2 are MDHEN and SYDVKM. The V and J ends lost 10 bases and 5 bases, in that order; junction bases with no gene match: 6. The CDR3 covers 12 residues.

The rearrangement uses TRBV15 and TRBJ2-1; a possible D gene is TRBD1 (6 bases). The V end was cut by 0 bases, the J end by 8 bases, with 14 bases between. Germline V CDR1 and CDR2: LNHNV, YYDKDF (reference sequence). This CDR3 has 15 amino acids. The CDR3 sequence: CATSREGGQFDEQFF. CDR3 sequence (DNA): TGTGCCACCAGCAGAGAAGGGGGTCAGTTCGATGAGCAGTTCTTC.

The J gene is TRBJ1-1, the V gene TRBV6-1; maybe TRBD1 (5 bases). Germline CDR1 is MNHNS and CDR2 is SASEGT. The CDR3 totals 13 residues. V lost 1 base to trimming and J lost 11 bases, with 14 bases between them. CDR3 amino acids: CASSEGPGWDAFF. CDR3 in DNA: TGTGCCAGCAGTGAAGGTCCAGGGTGGGATGCTTTCTTT.

The chain employs TRBV30 and TRBJ1-4; D possibly corresponds to TRBD1 (5 bases). Germline loops: CDR1 GTSNPN, CDR2 SVGIG (reference sequence). The CDR3 extends over 14 amino acids. Trimming stripped 4 bases from V and 9 bases from J, with 18 bases between. CDR3 DNA sequence: TGTGCCTGGAATGGGGCGTTCTGGGATAAAAAACTGTTTTTT. Amino acid sequence: CAWNGAFWDKKLFF.

The chain joins TRBV7-2 to TRBJ2-5, with TRBD1 matching over 10 bases. Germline V gene sequence: CDR1 SGHTA, CDR2 FQGNSA. The ends lost 1 base at V and 4 bases at J; junction bases unmatched: 3. The length of the CDR3 is 15 residues. The CDR3 region is CASSLVGQGRETQYF. The CDR3 nucleotides are TGTGCCAGCAGCTTAGTGGGACAGGGGAGAGAGACCCAGTACTTC.

The rearrangement links TRBV5-1 to TRBJ1-2; D is ambiguous. V was pared by 1 base and J by 6 bases, with 10 bases between. This CDR3 has 13 residues. CDR1 and CDR2 (germline): SGHRS, YFSETQ. CDR3 sequence (DNA): TGCGCCAGCAGCTTGAATAGCGGGAATGGCTACACCTTC. This sequence encodes CASSLNSGNGYTF.

The V gene is TRBV5-1, the J gene TRBJ2-5; 8 nucleotides match TRBD2. The CDR3 sequence is 14 residues long. Germline lookup yields CDR1 SGHRS and CDR2 YFSETQ. The V gene end was trimmed by 2 bases and the J gene end by 4 bases; junction bases not matched to a gene: 4. CDR3 coding DNA: TGCGCCAGCAGCTTATTCGCGGGAGGAGAGACCCAGTACTTC. Translated, it gives CASSLFAGGETQYF.

The chain has TRBV27 and TRBJ1-2, with TRBD1 as a possible D gene (5 bases). V dropped 6 bases and J dropped 8 bases, with 19 bases sitting between them. The CDR3 runs to 14 residues. Germline lookup yields CDR1 MNHEY and CDR2 SMNVEV (reference sequence). The CDR3 coding sequence is TGTGCCAGCAGCCCCCGCAGGGTCGGGTCCGGCTACACCTTC. It translates to CASSPRRVGSGYTF.

The CDR3 nucleotides are TGTGCCACCTTCACAGGGGGTCCCCTCTATGGCTACACCTTC. Its protein is CATFTGGPLYGYTF. The rearrangement uses TRBV6-6 and TRBJ1-2; TRBD1 agrees at 8 bases. Germline trimming cut 10 bases from V and 4 bases from J; bases unmatched to any gene: 11. CDR1 and CDR2 from the germline V gene are MNHNY and SVGAGI (reference sequence). The CDR3 is 14 amino acids.